These 16 T cell receptor beta chains originate from one sample sequenced in a study of blood T cell repertoires in COVID-19. Measured with immunoSEQ multiplex PCR; TCRdb has only the in-frame clones, and not every one. The sample lists about 90,000 clones, over 80% occurring once. Input material: peripheral blood. All receptors come from a woman of 80 years or more with active or convalescent COVID-19.

The genes are TRBV4-1 and TRBJ1-5, with D maybe TRBD1 (5 bases). The V gene lost 4 bases and the J gene lost 2 bases, with 18 bases spanning the gap. Germline V gene data show CDR1 as MGHRA and CDR2 as YSYEKL. This CDR3 is built from 17 residues. In DNA, the CDR3 is TGCGCCAGCAGCCTTCTAGGACACACCCAGGGCAATCAGCCCCAGCATTTT. Protein sequence: CASSLLGHTQGNQPQHF.

V gene TRBV29-1 combines with J gene TRBJ2-6; D call uncertain. The ends were cut back, 6 bases at V and 0 bases at J, with 6 bases in the middle. CDR1 and CDR2 (germline): SQVTM, ANQGSEA. This CDR3 has 13 amino acids. This CDR3 reads CSVDTSGANVLTF. As DNA, the CDR3 is TGCAGCGTCGACACCTCTGGGGCCAACGTCCTGACTTTC. Complete variable domain (other parts from reference TRBV29-1 and TRBJ2-6): SAVISQKPSRDICQRGTSLTIQCQVDSQVTMMFWYRQQPGQSLTLIATANQGSEATYESGFVIDKFPISRPNLTFSTLTVSNMSPEDSSIYLCSVDTSGANVLTFGAGSRLTVL.

The chain carries TRBV7-9 and TRBJ2-2, with D unclear. V shed 1 base and J shed 2 bases, with 8 bases lying between them. There are 15 residues in the CDR3. CDR1 and CDR2 from the germline V gene are SEHNR and FQNEAQ (reference sequence). The CDR3 here is CASSLGSTNTGELFF. CDR3 bases: TGTGCCAGCAGCTTAGGTTCCACAAACACCGGGGAGCTGTTTTTT.

This rearrangement joins TRBV2 to TRBJ2-3, with 8 bases aligning to TRBD1. CDR1 and CDR2 from the germline V gene are SNHLY and FYNNEI. Trimming removed 6 bases from V and 7 bases from J; junction bases left unmatched: 6. The CDR3 extends over 13 amino acids. The CDR3: CASRTDRANTQYF. CDR3 in DNA: TGTGCCAGCAGGACGGACAGGGCGAATACGCAGTATTTT.

The CDR3 nucleotides are TGCGCCAGCAGCCCGGTGAGCGGACAAGAGACCCAGTACTTC. Translated, it gives CASSPVSGQETQYF. The chain employs TRBV5-1 and TRBJ2-5; possible D gene TRBD2, 5 bases. Germline V gene sequence: CDR1 SGHRS, CDR2 YFSETQ. The V and J ends lost 4 bases and 2 bases respectively, with 12 bases between them. This CDR3 comprises 14 residues.

The chain employs TRBV6-1 and TRBJ2-3; D is possibly TRBD2 (5 bases). Germline V CDR1 and CDR2: MNHNS, SASEGT. The CDR3 totals 15 residues. V was trimmed by 1 base and J by 2 bases, leaving 10 bases between them. CDR3 sequence (DNA): TGTGCCAGCAGTGAAGTGGGAGATTACACAGATACGCAGTATTTT. Translating it yields CASSEVGDYTDTQYF.

V and J are TRBV7-9 and TRBJ1-2; 8 bases agree with TRBD1. Germline V CDR1 and CDR2: SEHNR, FQNEAQ (reference sequence). V lost 1 base to trimming and J lost 7 bases; unmatched junction nucleotides: 8. This CDR3 has 15 amino acids. CDR3 nucleotide sequence: TGTGCCAGCAGCTTAGTCCTACAGGGGGTTGGTGGCTACACCTTC. This codes for CASSLVLQGVGGYTF. Combining the CDR3 with reference TRBV7-9 and TRBJ1-2 gives the whole variable domain DTGVSQNPRHKITKRGQNVTFRCDPISEHNRLYWYRQTLGQGPEFLTYFQNEAQLEKSRLLSDRFSAERPKGSFSTLEIQRTEQGDSAMYLCASSLVLQGVGGYTFGSGTRLTVV.

The rearrangement joins TRBV7-2 to TRBJ1-1; possibly TRBD1 for D (6 bases). Germline V gene sequence: CDR1 SGHTA, CDR2 FQGNSA. The CDR3 has 14 residues. Trimming cost V 5 bases and J 3 bases, with 13 bases left between them. The CDR3 sequence is CASSPGGGYTEAFF. The CDR3 region has the DNA TGTGCCAGCAGCCCGGGGGGCGGGTACACTGAAGCTTTCTTT.

This chain links TRBV6-5 with TRBJ2-7, with TRBD1 matching over 7 bases. The CDR3 is made up of 16 amino acids. The germline V gene has CDR1 MNHEY and CDR2 SVGAGI. V shed 0 bases, J shed 4 bases, and the junction held 9 bases outside the gene matches. CDR3 in DNA: TGTGCCAGCAGTTACTCTTTTGGTGCAGGGGGATACGAGCAGTACTTC. This gives the protein CASSYSFGAGGYEQYF.

In this sample, this clone turned up once. The chain links TRBV28 to TRBJ1-5; unclear D gene. Deletions cut 3 bases from V and 7 bases from J, with 13 bases between. The CDR3 runs to 14 residues. Looked up from germline, CDR1 is MDHEN and CDR2 is SYDVKM. CDR3 in DNA: TGTGCCAGCAGTTTCCCGCAGGTGTACCAGCCCCAGCATTTT. Residues: CASSFPQVYQPQHF.

J is TRBJ1-2 and V is TRBV7-8; 7 bases align to TRBD1. Germline V lookup: CDR1 SGHVS, CDR2 FQNEAQ. The CDR3 extends over 15 amino acids. The V segment lost 1 base and the J segment 2 bases; nucleotides outside the gene matches: 4. CDR3 in amino acids: CASSLVGQTNYGYTF. The CDR3 coding sequence is TGTGCCAGCAGCTTAGTGGGACAGACCAACTATGGCTACACCTTC.

This clone was counted between two and nine times. The chain carries TRBV7-2 and TRBJ2-2; no firm D call. Germline-derived CDR1 and CDR2 are SGHTA and FQGNSA. V dropped 2 bases and J dropped 0 bases, with 10 bases sitting between them. The CDR3 is 16 residues long. CDR3 bases: TGTGCCAGCAGCTTATCTCTACAGACGAACACCGGGGAGCTGTTTTTT. Its protein product is CASSLSLQTNTGELFF.

V usage is TRBV10-1 and J usage is TRBJ1-2; possibly TRBD1 for D (5 bases). This CDR3 is built from 14 residues. Trimming took 0 bases from V and 7 from J, leaving 12 bases between them. Germline loops: CDR1 WNHNN, CDR2 SYGVQD (reference sequence). CDR3 nucleotides: TGCGCCAGCAGTGAGTCTAGCAGGGTGGCTGGCTACACCTTC. This gives the protein CASSESSRVAGYTF.

This sequence joins TRBV4-3 and TRBJ1-3; D is possibly TRBD1 (5 bases). CDR1 is LGHNA and CDR2 is YSLEER in the germline V gene. V lost 1 base, J lost 4 bases, and 11 bases lay in between. This CDR3 has 15 residues. The CDR3 DNA is TGCGCCAGCAGCCAAGGCGGGGGAGCGGGAAACACCATATATTTT. This codes for CASSQGGGAGNTIYF.

The CDR3 DNA reads as TGTGCCAGCAATGTTCGTGGGGGACTTAATTCACCCCTCCACTTT. Amino acids: CASNVRGGLNSPLHF. This chain links TRBV6-6 with TRBJ1-6, with D perhaps matching TRBD1 (5 bases). This CDR3 spans 15 amino acids. The ends were cut back, 7 bases at V and 6 bases at J, with 16 bases in the middle. Germline CDR1 is MNHNY and CDR2 is SVGAGI (reference sequence).

The chain recombines TRBV30 with TRBJ2-7, with 10 bases aligning to TRBD2. Germline V gives CDR1 GTSNPN, CDR2 SVGIG (reference sequence). The CDR3 loop spans 19 amino acids. After removal of 1 base from V and 0 bases from J, the junction contained 15 bases not matched to a gene. CDR3 sequence: CAWSARTSGRTRSSYEQYF. The CDR3 DNA is TGTGCCTGGAGTGCCCGGACTAGCGGTAGAACCCGGAGCTCCTACGAGCAGTACTTC.